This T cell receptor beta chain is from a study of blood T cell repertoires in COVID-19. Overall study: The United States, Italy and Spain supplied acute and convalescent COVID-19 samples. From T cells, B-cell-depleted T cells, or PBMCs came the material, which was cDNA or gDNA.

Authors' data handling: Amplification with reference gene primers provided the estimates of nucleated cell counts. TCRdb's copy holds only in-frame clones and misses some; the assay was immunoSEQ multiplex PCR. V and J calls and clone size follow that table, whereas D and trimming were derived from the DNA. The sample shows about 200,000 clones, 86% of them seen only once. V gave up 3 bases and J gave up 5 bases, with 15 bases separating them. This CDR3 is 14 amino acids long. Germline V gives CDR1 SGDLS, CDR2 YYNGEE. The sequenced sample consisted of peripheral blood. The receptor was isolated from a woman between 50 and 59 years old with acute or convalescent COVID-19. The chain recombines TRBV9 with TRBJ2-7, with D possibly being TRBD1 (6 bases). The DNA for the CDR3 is TGTGCCAGCAGCGCTCTCCCAGGGGTAAACGAGCAGTACTTC. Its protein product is CASSALPGVNEQYF. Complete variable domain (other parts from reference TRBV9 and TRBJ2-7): DSGVTQTPKHLITATGQRVTLRCSPRSGDLSVYWYQQSLDQGLQFLIQYYNGEERAKGNILERFSAQQFPDLHSELNLSSLELGDSALYFCASSALPGVNEQYFGPGTRLTVT.